The present T cell receptor (beta chain) was sequenced within a study of cytomegalovirus exposure and HLA in healthy donors. Study conclusions and caveats: There were 150 or so TCR beta chains listed as cytomegalovirus-associated. Rates of TCR association differed by HLA locus in a later analysis, with DRB1 highest and HLA-C lowest. V- and J-gene trimming in TCR beta was tied to a missense DCLRE1C variant by an analysis performed later.

This clone came up once. The target antigen is unknown. Deletions cut 5 bases from V and 0 bases from J, with 13 bases between. The CDR3 consists of 15 residues. Germline CDR1 reads GTSNPN; CDR2 reads SVGIG (reference sequence). Healthy bone marrow donors made up the cohort. The PCR used 60 Vbeta and 13 Jbeta primers. Data came from immunoSEQ multiplex PCR; TCRdb stores just in-frame clones and leaves some out. The sample shows about 170,000 clones, around 80% of them seen only once. This sequence was found in a man aged 18 to 30 in good health and CMV-seronegative. The sample was PBMCs. This sequence joins TRBV30 and TRBJ2-2, with D possibly matching TRBD2 (6 bases). The CDR3 region is CAWLKAGTNTGELFF. The CDR3 DNA follows: TGTGCCTGGTTAAAGGCGGGAACGAACACCGGGGAGCTGTTTTTT.